One sample yielded the 20 T cell receptor beta chains listed below, sequenced in a study of T cell changes during pregnancy in multiple sclerosis. Sequencing was performed with immunoSEQ multiplex PCR; in TCRdb, only in-frame clones are kept and a portion is missing. The sample consists of some 89,000 clones, approximately 94% of them appearing once. The sequencing used peripheral blood, collected in the third trimester of pregnancy. Receptors originate from a female donor with multiple sclerosis, enrolled in a pregnancy study.

This clone was detected once. This chain joins TRBV7-8 and TRBJ1-4; D remains unclear. The ends were cut back, 7 bases at V and 0 bases at J, with 15 bases in the middle. CDR1 is SGHVS and CDR2 is FQNEAQ in the germline V gene. CDR3 length: 16 residues. The CDR3 DNA follows: TGTGCCAGCACCCCTCGTTCTTCGGCAACTAATGAAAAACTGTTTTTT. Residues: CASTPRSSATNEKLFF. The whole variable domain, filled in from reference TRBV7-8 and TRBJ1-4, reads GAGVSQSPRYKVAKRGQDVALRCDPISGHVSLFWYQQALGQGPEFLTYFQNEAQLDKSGLPSDRFFAERPEGSVSTLKIQRTQQEDSAVYLCASTPRSSATNEKLFFGSGTQLSVL.

The chain links TRBV6-5 to TRBJ1-5; maybe TRBD1 (5 bases). The CDR3 is 13 residues long. Per germline, CDR1 MNHEY and CDR2 SVGAGI. V dropped 5 bases and J dropped 9 bases, with 14 bases sitting between them. The DNA of the CDR3 is TGTGCCAGCAGTAACACCAGGGTAATGCCCCAGCATTTT. This sequence encodes CASSNTRVMPQHF.

The rearrangement links TRBV11-3 to TRBJ1-3; D is uncertain. The ends were cut back, 1 base at V and 0 bases at J, with 4 bases in the middle. The CDR3 contains 14 residues. Germline V gene data show CDR1 as SGHNT and CDR2 as YENEEA. The CDR3 DNA sequence: TGTGCCAGCAGCTTAGGGCCCTCTGGAAACACCATATATTTT. Protein: CASSLGPSGNTIYF.

This rearrangement joins TRBV7-6 to TRBJ1-2; 8 bases agree with TRBD1. Trimming removed 3 bases from V and 7 bases from J; junction bases left unmatched: 1. Germline V CDR1 and CDR2: SGHVS, FNYEAQ. CDR3 length: 12 amino acids. In DNA form, the CDR3 reads TGTGCCAGCAGCTTGGACAGGGTTGGCTACACCTTC. It encodes CASSLDRVGYTF.

This rearrangement joins TRBV4-1 to TRBJ2-5, with no clear D. Trimming stripped 6 bases from V and 0 bases from J, with 14 bases between. This CDR3 is built from 15 residues. Germline V gives CDR1 MGHRA, CDR2 YSYEKL. The CDR3 reads CASSRTPVYQETQYF. The CDR3 DNA reads as TGCGCCAGCAGTCGAACTCCGGTGTACCAAGAGACCCAGTACTTC.

V gene TRBV7-9 combines with J gene TRBJ1-2, with TRBD1 matching 7 bases. The V gene's germline CDR1 is SEHNR and CDR2 FQNEAQ (reference sequence). The V gene end was trimmed by 5 bases and the J gene end by 8 bases; junction bases not matched to a gene: 11. The CDR3 contains 14 residues. This chain's CDR3 is CASSPPSTGVGYTF. The CDR3 DNA sequence: TGTGCCAGCAGCCCACCCTCTACAGGGGTCGGCTACACCTTC.

The chain combines TRBV15 with TRBJ2-7, with 7 bases fitting TRBD1. J gave up 5 bases and V 3 bases, and 4 bases lay outside the gene matches. The V gene's germline CDR1 is LNHNV and CDR2 YYDKDF (reference sequence). CDR3 length: 13 amino acids. The chain's CDR3 is CATSRAGGDEQYF. The CDR3 bases are TGTGCCACCAGCAGGGCAGGGGGAGACGAGCAGTACTTC.

The genes are TRBV27 and TRBJ1-2, with TRBD1 identical over 9 bases. The J segment lost 8 bases and the V segment lost 5 bases, leaving 15 bases of the junction unmatched. Looked up from germline, CDR1 is MNHEY and CDR2 is SMNVEV (reference sequence). This CDR3 comprises 16 residues. The CDR3 region is CASSPGSTGGYWGYTF. The CDR3 coding sequence is TGTGCCAGCAGTCCGGGATCGACAGGGGGTTATTGGGGCTACACCTTC.

The chain is built from TRBV6-6 and TRBJ1-3, with unresolved D. Germline V gene sequence: CDR1 MNHNY, CDR2 SVGAGI (reference sequence). The V gene lost 7 bases and the J gene lost 0 bases, with 7 bases spanning the gap. CDR3 size: 13 residues. For the CDR3, the DNA is TGTGCCAGCAAGCGATACTCTGGAAACACCATATATTTT. Encoded protein: CASKRYSGNTIYF.

The V gene is TRBV6-6, the J gene TRBJ1-2; D not resolved. This CDR3 has 15 amino acids. The germline gives CDR1 MNHNY, CDR2 SVGAGI (reference sequence). Trimming left V 2 bases short and J 3 bases short, with 13 bases between. CDR3: CASSYGLQSDYGYTF. Here the CDR3 DNA reads TGTGCCAGCAGTTACGGGCTGCAGAGTGACTATGGCTACACCTTC.

The chain couples TRBV13 to TRBJ2-7; TRBD1 might be the D (6 bases). CDR1 and CDR2 (germline): PRHDT, FYEKMQ (reference sequence). There are 18 residues in the CDR3. With 6 bases removed from V and 0 bases from J, the gap between germline ends came to 24 bases. CDR3 sequence: CASSQGPRRPTGSYEQYF. CDR3 DNA sequence: TGTGCCAGCAGTCAGGGGCCTCGACGTCCGACTGGCTCCTACGAGCAGTACTTC.

The V call is TRBV4-2, the J call TRBJ2-5; 14 positions agree with TRBD2. Germline CDR1 is LGHNA and CDR2 is YNFKEQ. After removal of 3 bases from V and 3 bases from J, the junction contained 3 bases not matched to a gene. The CDR3 length is 16 residues. CDR3 nucleotide sequence: TGTGCCAGCAGCCAGGGACTAGCGGGGGAAAAAGAGACCCAGTACTTC. The encoded protein is CASSQGLAGEKETQYF.

The chain links TRBV19 to TRBJ2-2; TRBD1 matches at 9 bases. This CDR3 is built from 13 residues. J lost 7 bases, V lost 10 bases, and 7 bases had no gene match. CDR1 and CDR2 (germline): LNHDA, SQIVND (reference sequence). The CDR3 protein is CATSTGGVGELFF. DNA of the CDR3: TGTGCCACCTCGACAGGGGGTGTCGGGGAGCTGTTTTTT.

This chain connects TRBV29-1 to TRBJ2-7; 7 bases agree with TRBD1. Unmatched junction bases numbered 9, after V lost 4 bases and J lost 6 bases. Per the germline V gene, CDR1 is SQVTM and CDR2 is ANQGSEA. CDR3 length: 13 residues. In DNA, the CDR3 is TGCAGCGTTGGGGCCGGGACAGTCGGCGAGCAGTACTTC. Translated, it gives CSVGAGTVGEQYF.

This rearrangement joins TRBV5-1 to TRBJ2-4, with D perhaps TRBD2 (5 bases). The CDR3 totals 17 residues. The V end lost 0 bases, the J end lost 0 bases, and 13 bases lay between the germline ends. The germline V gene has CDR1 SGHRS and CDR2 YFSETQ. As DNA, the CDR3 is TGCGCCAGCAGCTTGGCGGTGGGAGTTATAGCCAAAAACATTCAGTACTTC. Protein product: CASSLAVGVIAKNIQYF.

This chain connects TRBV11-3 to TRBJ2-3; tentatively, D is TRBD1 (6 bases). Germline CDR1 is SGHNT and CDR2 is YENEEA. V gave up 4 bases and J gave up 4 bases, with 12 bases separating them. This CDR3 comprises 14 residues. The chain's CDR3 is CASSSDRYSDTQYF. Here the CDR3 DNA reads TGTGCCAGCAGCTCCGACAGGTACTCAGATACGCAGTATTTT.

The rearrangement joins TRBV11-3 to TRBJ2-1, with 7 bases identical to TRBD1. Trimming at V came to 4 bases and at J to 11 bases, leaving 5 bases not matched to a gene. CDR3 length: 12 amino acids. Germline values: CDR1 SGHNT, CDR2 YENEEA. The chain's CDR3 is CASSSSDRQQFF. The CDR3 DNA reads as TGTGCCAGCAGCTCTTCGGACAGGCAGCAGTTCTTC. Together with reference TRBV11-3 and TRBJ2-1, the CDR3 gives the full variable domain: EAGVVQSPRYKIIEKKQPVAFWCNPISGHNTLYWYLQNLGQGPELLIRYENEEAVDDSQLPKDRFSAERLKGVDSTLKIQPAELGDSAVYLCASSSSDRQQFFGPGTRLTVL.

This chain uses TRBV9 with TRBJ1-2, with a weak D call TRBD1 (6 bases). Germline V CDR1 and CDR2: SGDLS, YYNGEE. The CDR3 runs to 14 residues. V lost 4 bases and J 2 bases, leaving 12 bases between the germline ends. This chain's CDR3 is CASSPYTGNYGYTF. CDR3 in DNA: TGTGCCAGCAGCCCCTATACAGGGAACTATGGCTACACCTTC.

In DNA form, the CDR3 reads TGTGCCAGCAGTTACCGACAGGAGAACACTGAAGCTTTCTTT. Amino acid sequence: CASSYRQENTEAFF. The chain uses TRBV7-9 and TRBJ1-1, with D tentatively TRBD1 (6 bases). CDR3 length: 14 amino acids. V lost 6 bases and J lost 1, with 12 bases in between. Germline V gene sequence: CDR1 SEHNR, CDR2 FQNEAQ (reference sequence).

This chain connects TRBV14 to TRBJ2-6; no definite D call. CDR1 and CDR2 from the germline V gene are SGHDN and FVKESK. The V end lost 1 base, the J end lost 4 bases, and 11 bases lay between the germline ends. CDR3 length equals 16 residues. CDR3 loop: CASSQVGLEGANVLTF. The CDR3 coding sequence is TGTGCCAGCAGCCAAGTTGGGCTCGAAGGGGCCAACGTCCTGACTTTC. Full variable domain (missing parts from reference TRBV14 and TRBJ2-6): EAGVTQFPSHSVIEKGQTVTLRCDPISGHDNLYWYRRVMGKEIKFLLHFVKESKQDESGMPNNRFLAERTGGTYSTLKVQPAELEDSGVYFCASSQVGLEGANVLTFGAGSRLTVL.